This TCR beta chain is from a study of CD8+ T cells in alopecia areata. Markers including CD4, CD8alpha, NKG2D and NKG2ACE guided sorting of pooled cutaneous lymph node cells. In each case, RNA was isolated and then reverse transcribed into cDNA as the sequencing template. TCRdb's copy holds only in-frame clones and misses some; the assay was immunoSEQ multiplex PCR. The sample contains fewer than 9,500 clones, none of them singletons. As regards this clone: Gene names denote mouse genes. The CDR3 end lies 4 residues beyond the end of the read and is filled in from the germline J gene.

The CDR3 spans 14 residues. CDR1 and CDR2 from the germline V gene are NSQYPW and LRSPGD (reference sequence). J was trimmed by 3 bases and V by 5 bases; bases with no gene match: 1. This sequence joins TRBV1 and TRBJ2-4; 11 bases agree with TRBD1. Sequenced material: CD8+ T cells sorted from a lymph node. This TCR came from a C3H/HeJ mouse with alopecia areata. The mouse line has the MHC haplotype H2-k. CDR3 DNA (partial): TGCACCTGCAGTCGGACAGGGGGCCAAAAC. Protein sequence: CTCSRTGGQN. The entire CDR3 protein is CTCSRTGGQNTLYF.